Below, 2 T cell receptor beta chains from the same sample are listed, as sequenced in a study of low-dose radiotherapy and immunotherapy resistance in tumors. Time point denoted: before trial treatment. A roughly 19-cycle PCR with a constant-region primer and V-primer adapter amplified TCRs. TCRdb ran MiXCR on the reads and lists one entry per CDR3 protein. The sample consists of tens of thousands of distinct CDR3 sequences, approximately 12% of them appearing once. The sample consisted of PBMCs, taken before treatment. The source is a female donor with ovarian cancer.

In its sample, this clonotype was seen many times. The chain recombines TRBV4-2 with TRBJ1-5; D unclear. Germline CDR1 is LGHNA and CDR2 is YNFKEQ. Trimming took off 0 bases at V and 0 bases at J, with 15 bases between the two ends. There are 18 residues in the CDR3. The CDR3 reads CASSQDVKGIYSNQPQHF. The CDR3, as DNA: TGTGCCAGCAGCCAAGATGTCAAGGGAATCTATAGCAATCAGCCCCAGCATTTT.

This clonotype has at least ten counts. The chain links TRBV25-1 to TRBJ2-4; D not resolved. Germline CDR1 MGHDK, CDR2 SYGVNS. V was shortened by 8 bases and J by 0 bases, with 8 bases between the two germline ends. The CDR3 consists of 13 residues. The CDR3: CASSTLAKNIQYF. The CDR3 DNA follows: TGTGCCAGCTCCACTTTAGCCAAAAACATTCAGTACTTC.